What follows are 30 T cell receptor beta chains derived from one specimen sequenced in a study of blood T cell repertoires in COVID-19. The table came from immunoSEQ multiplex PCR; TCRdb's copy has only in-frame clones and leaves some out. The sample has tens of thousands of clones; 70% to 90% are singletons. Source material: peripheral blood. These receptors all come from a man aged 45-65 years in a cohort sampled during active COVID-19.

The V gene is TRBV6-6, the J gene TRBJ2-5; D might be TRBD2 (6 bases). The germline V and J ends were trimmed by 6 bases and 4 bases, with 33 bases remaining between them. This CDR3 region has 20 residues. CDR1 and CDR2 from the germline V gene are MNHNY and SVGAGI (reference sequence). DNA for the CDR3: TGTGCCAGCAGCCCGATAAGGAGGAGAGCGGGCGGATCAGATGGAGAGACCCAGTACTTC. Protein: CASSPIRRRAGGSDGETQYF.

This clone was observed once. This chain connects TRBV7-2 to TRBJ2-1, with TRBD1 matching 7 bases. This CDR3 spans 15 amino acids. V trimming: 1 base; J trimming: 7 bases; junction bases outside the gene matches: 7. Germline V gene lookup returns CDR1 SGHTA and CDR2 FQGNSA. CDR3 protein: CASSLVGQAVNEQFF. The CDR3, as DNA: TGTGCCAGCAGCTTAGTTGGACAGGCGGTGAATGAGCAGTTCTTC.

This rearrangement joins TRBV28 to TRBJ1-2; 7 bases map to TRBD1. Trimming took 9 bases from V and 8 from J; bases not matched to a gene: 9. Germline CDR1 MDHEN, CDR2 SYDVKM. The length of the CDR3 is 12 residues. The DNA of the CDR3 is TGTGCCAGTCGGGACAGCCAGCGGGGCTACACCTTC. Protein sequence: CASRDSQRGYTF.

The CDR3, as DNA: TGTGCCAGCAGCCGCCGACTAAACGGGATATACGAGCAGTACGTC. Amino acids: CASSRRLNGIYEQYV. The J gene is TRBJ2-7, the V gene TRBV21-1; TRBD2 is the table's D call and was not checked against the DNA. TRBV21-1 is shown as a pseudogene. The CDR3 contains 15 residues.

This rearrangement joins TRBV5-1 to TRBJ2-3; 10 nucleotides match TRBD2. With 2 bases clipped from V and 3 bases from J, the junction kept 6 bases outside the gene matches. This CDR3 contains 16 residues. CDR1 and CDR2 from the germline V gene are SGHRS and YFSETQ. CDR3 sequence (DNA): TGCGCCAGCAGCTTCAGACTAGCGGGTGGGACAGATACGCAGTATTTT. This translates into CASSFRLAGGTDTQYF.

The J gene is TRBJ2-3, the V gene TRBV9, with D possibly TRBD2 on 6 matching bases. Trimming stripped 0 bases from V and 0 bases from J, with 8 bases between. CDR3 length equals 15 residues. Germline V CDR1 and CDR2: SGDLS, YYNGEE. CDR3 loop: CASSVVADSTDTQYF. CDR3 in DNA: TGTGCCAGCAGCGTAGTAGCGGATAGCACAGATACGCAGTATTTT.

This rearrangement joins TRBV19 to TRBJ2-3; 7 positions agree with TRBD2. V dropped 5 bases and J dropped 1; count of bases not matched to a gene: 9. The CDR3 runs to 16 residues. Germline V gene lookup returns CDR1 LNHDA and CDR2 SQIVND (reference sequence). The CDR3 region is CASSSGRERGTDTQYF. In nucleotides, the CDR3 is TGTGCCAGTAGTTCGGGGAGGGAGCGGGGCACAGATACGCAGTATTTT.

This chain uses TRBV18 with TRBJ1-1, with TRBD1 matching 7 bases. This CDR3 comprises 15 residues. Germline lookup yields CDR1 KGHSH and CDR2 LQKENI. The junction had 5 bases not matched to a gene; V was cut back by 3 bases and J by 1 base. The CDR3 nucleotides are TGTGCCAGCTCACCTTCAGGACAGGCGAACACTGAAGCTTTCTTT. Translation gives CASSPSGQANTEAFF.

CDR3 amino acids: CASSEAGDAYGYTF. In DNA, the CDR3 is TGTGCCAGCAGTGAGGCAGGGGACGCCTATGGCTACACCTTC. V and J are TRBV25-1 and TRBJ1-2, with D maybe TRBD1 (6 bases). The CDR3 totals 14 residues. Germline assignment: CDR1 MGHDK and CDR2 SYGVNS. Deletions cut 3 bases from V and 4 bases from J, with 12 bases between.

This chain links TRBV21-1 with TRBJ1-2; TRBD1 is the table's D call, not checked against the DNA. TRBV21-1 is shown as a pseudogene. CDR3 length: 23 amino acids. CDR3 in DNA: TGTGCCAGCAGCACTCAGCCTCGACCGACAGTAGGGCGACGCAGGGGCCGGGACTATGGCTACACCTTC. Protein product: CASSTQPRPTVGRRRGRDYGYTF.

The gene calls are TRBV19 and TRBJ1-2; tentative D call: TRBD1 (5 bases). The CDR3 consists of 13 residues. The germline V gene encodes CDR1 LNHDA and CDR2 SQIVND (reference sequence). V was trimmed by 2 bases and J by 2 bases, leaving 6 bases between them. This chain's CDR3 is CASSINRNYGYTF. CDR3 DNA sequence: TGTGCCAGTAGTATAAACAGGAACTATGGCTACACCTTC.

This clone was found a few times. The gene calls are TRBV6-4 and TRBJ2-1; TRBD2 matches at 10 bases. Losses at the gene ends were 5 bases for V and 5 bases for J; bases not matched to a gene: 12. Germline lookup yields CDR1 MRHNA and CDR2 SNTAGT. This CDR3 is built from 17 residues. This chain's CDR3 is CASSLRASGSAHNEQFF. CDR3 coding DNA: TGTGCCAGCAGTCTGAGGGCTAGCGGGAGCGCTCACAATGAGCAGTTCTTC.

CDR3 protein: CASSLEQSYEQYF. CDR3 coding DNA: TGTGCCAGCAGCTTGGAACAGTCCTACGAGCAGTACTTC. The chain recombines TRBV5-6 with TRBJ2-7; D is unresolved. V was trimmed by 0 bases and J by 1 base, leaving 5 bases between them. The germline V gene encodes CDR1 SGHDT and CDR2 YYEEEE. This CDR3 comprises 13 residues.

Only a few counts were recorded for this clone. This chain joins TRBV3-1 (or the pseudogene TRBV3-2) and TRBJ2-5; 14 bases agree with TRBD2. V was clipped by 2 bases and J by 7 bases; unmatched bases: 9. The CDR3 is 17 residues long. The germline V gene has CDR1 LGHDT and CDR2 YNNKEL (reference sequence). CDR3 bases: TGTGCCAGCAGCCAATCCCGACTAGCGGGAGGGCCCATGACCCAGTACTTC. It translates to CASSQSRLAGGPMTQYF.

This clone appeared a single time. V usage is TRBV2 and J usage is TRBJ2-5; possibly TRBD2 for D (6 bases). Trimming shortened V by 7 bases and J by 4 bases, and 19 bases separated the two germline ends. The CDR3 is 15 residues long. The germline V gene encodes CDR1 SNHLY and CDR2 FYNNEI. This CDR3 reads CASTLHSPGGETQYF. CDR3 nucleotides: TGTGCCAGCACCCTCCACAGTCCCGGGGGAGAGACCCAGTACTTC.

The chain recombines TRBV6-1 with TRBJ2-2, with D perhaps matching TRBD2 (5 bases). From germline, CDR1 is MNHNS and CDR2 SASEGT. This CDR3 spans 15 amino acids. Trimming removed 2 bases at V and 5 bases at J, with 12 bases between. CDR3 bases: TGTGCCAGCAGTGAACTAGGACCGGGAACCGGGGAGCTGTTTTTT. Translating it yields CASSELGPGTGELFF.

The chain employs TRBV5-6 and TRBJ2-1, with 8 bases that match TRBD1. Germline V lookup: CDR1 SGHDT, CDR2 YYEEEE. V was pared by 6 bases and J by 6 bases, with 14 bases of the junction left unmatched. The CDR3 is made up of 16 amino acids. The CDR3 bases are TGTGCCAGCAACGCCAGGGGGCCCCGGTGGGCCAATGAGCAGTTCTTC. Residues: CASNARGPRWANEQFF. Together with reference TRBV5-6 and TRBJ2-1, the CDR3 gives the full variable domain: DAGVTQSPTHLIKTRGQQVTLRCSPKSGHDTVSWYQQALGQGPQFIFQYYEEEERQRGNFPDRFSGHQFPNYSSELNVNALLLGDSALYLCASNARGPRWANEQFFGPGTRLTVL.

The CDR3 reads CASSSGDTGDVNYGYTF. In DNA form, the CDR3 reads TGCGCCAGCAGCTCCGGAGATACAGGGGACGTTAACTATGGCTACACCTTC. This chain links TRBV5-1 with TRBJ1-2; 7 bases are a match to TRBD1. The trim removed 3 bases at V and 1 base at J, leaving 12 bases unmatched. Germline CDR1 reads SGHRS; CDR2 reads YFSETQ. The CDR3 is 17 residues long.

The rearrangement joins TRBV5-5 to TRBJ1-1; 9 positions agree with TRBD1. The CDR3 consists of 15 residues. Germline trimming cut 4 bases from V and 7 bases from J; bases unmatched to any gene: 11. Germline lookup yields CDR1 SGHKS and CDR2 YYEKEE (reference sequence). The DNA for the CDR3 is TGTGCCAGCAGCGTGATACAGGGGGCCCCTTATGAAGCTTTCTTT. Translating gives CASSVIQGAPYEAFF.

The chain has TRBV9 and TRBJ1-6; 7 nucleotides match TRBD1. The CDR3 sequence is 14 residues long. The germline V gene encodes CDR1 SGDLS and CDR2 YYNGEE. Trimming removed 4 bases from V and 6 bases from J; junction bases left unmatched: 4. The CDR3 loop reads CASSIRDSNSPLHF. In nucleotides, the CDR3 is TGTGCCAGCAGCATCCGGGACAGTAATTCACCCCTCCACTTT.

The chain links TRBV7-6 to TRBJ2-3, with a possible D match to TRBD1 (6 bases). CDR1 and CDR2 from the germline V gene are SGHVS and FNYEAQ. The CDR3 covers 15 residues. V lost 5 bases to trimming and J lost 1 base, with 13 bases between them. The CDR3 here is CASSPWTAGTDTQYF. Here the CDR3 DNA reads TGTGCCAGCAGCCCCTGGACAGCTGGCACAGATACGCAGTATTTT. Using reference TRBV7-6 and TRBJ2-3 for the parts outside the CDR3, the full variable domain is GAGVSQSPRYKVTKRGQDVALRCDPISGHVSLYWYRQALGQGPEFLTYFNYEAQQDKSGLPNDRFSAERPEGSISTLTIQRTEQRDSAMYRCASSPWTAGTDTQYFGPGTRLTVL.

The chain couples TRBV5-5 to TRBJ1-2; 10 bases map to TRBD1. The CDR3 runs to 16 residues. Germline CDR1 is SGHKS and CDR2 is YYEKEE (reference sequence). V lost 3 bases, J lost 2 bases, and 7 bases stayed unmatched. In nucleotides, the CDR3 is TGTGCCAGCAGCTCATTTGGGGACAGGGGAAACTATGGCTACACCTTC. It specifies CASSSFGDRGNYGYTF.

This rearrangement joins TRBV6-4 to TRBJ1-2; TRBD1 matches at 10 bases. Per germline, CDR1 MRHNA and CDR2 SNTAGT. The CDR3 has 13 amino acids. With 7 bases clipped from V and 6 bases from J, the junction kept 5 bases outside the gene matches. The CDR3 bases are TGTGCCAGCAAAAAGACAGGGGGCCATGGCTACACCTTC. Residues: CASKKTGGHGYTF.

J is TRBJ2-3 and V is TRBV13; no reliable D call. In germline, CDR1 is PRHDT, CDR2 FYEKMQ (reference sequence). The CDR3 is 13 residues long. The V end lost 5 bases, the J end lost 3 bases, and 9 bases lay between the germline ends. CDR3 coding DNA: TGTGCCAGCAGCGCGAGTGTGACAGATACGCAGTATTTT. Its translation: CASSASVTDTQYF.

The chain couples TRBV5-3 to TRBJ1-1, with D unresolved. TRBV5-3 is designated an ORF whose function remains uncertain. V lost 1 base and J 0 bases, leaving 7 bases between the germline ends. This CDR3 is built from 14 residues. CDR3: CARSLSSVNTEAFF. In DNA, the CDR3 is TGTGCCAGAAGCTTGAGTAGCGTGAACACTGAAGCTTTCTTT.

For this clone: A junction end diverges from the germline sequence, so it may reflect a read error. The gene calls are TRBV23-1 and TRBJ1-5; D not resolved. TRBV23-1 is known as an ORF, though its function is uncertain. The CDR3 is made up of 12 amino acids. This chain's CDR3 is CASSQSPVPQHF. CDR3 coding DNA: TGCGCCAGCAGCCAATCCCCAGTGCCCCAGCATTTT.

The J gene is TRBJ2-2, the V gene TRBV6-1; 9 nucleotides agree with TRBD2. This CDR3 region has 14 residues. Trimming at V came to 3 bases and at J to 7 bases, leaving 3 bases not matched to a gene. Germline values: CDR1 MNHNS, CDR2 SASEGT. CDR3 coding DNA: TGTGCCAGCAGTGAGCTAGCGGGAAACGGGGAGCTGTTTTTT. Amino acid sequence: CASSELAGNGELFF.

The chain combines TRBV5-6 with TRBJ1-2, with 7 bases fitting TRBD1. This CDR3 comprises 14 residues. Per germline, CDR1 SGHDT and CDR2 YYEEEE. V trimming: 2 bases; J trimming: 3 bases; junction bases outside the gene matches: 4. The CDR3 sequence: CASSLLRGDYGYTF. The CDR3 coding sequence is TGTGCCAGCAGCTTACTCAGGGGGGACTATGGCTACACCTTC.

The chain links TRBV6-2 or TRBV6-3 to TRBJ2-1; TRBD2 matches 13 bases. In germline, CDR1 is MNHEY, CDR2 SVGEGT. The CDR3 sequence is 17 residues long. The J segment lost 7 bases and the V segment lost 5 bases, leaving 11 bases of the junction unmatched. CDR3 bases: TGTGCCAGCAGTCACGATCCCGGGACTAGCGGGATTAATGAGCAGTTCTTC. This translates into CASSHDPGTSGINEQFF.

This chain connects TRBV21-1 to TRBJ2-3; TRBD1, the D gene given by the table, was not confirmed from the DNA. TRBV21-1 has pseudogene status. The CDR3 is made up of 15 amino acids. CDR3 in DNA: TGTGCCAGCACTATCGGACCCAGGGGGACAGATACGCAGTATTTT. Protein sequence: CASTIGPRGTDTQYF.